These 18 T cell receptor beta chains were sequenced from one sample in a study of vaccination and CD4 T cells after COVID-19. A single record per CDR3 protein comes from TCRdb applying MiXCR to the PCR reads. The table has tens of thousands of distinct CDR3 sequences, about 54% seen once; the top ten hold more than 0.85%. Sequenced here: CD4+ T cells from blood, sampled before SARS-CoV-2 vaccination. Receptors were obtained from a human donor who had recovered from COVID-19.

This chain connects TRBV6-1 to TRBJ1-1; no clear D gene. The CDR3 is made up of 15 amino acids. In germline, CDR1 is MNHNS, CDR2 SASEGT. V gave up 3 bases and J gave up 7 bases, with 18 bases separating them. As DNA, the CDR3 is TGTGCCAGCAGTGAGGGGTCGGACGGTCGTAATGAAGCTTTCTTT. Protein product: CASSEGSDGRNEAFF.

The chain uses TRBV21-1 and TRBJ2-7; no DNA check was done on the table's D call, TRBD2. TRBV21-1 is a known pseudogene. The CDR3 has 17 amino acids. CDR3 sequence: CASSKSGANWACYEQYF. CDR3 DNA sequence: TGTGCCAGCAGCAAGTCTGGAGCGAACTGGGCCTGCTACGAGCAGTACTTC.

V is TRBV10-3 and J is TRBJ2-5; 7 nucleotides match TRBD1. The germline CDR1 and CDR2 sequences are ENHRY and SYGVKD. V dropped 8 bases and J dropped 3; count of bases not matched to a gene: 12. The CDR3 runs to 15 residues. The CDR3: CAIRTTGQAEETQYF. Written as DNA, the CDR3 is TGTGCCATCCGTACCACAGGACAGGCGGAAGAGACCCAGTACTTC.

The rearrangement uses TRBV20-1 and TRBJ2-1; TRBD2 matches at 8 bases. The V gene's germline CDR1 is DFQATT and CDR2 SNEGSKA (reference sequence). This CDR3 is built from 17 residues. J gave up 3 bases and V 0 bases, and 10 bases lay outside the gene matches. Here the CDR3 DNA reads TGCAGTGCTAGAGATCCCCAGTTAGCGGGATTCTACAATGAGCAGTTCTTC. It is translated as CSARDPQLAGFYNEQFF.

The V call is TRBV11-3, the J call TRBJ2-2; TRBD1 matches at 7 bases. The CDR3 is made up of 14 amino acids. J lost 4 bases, V lost 3 bases, and 2 bases had no gene match. Germline V gene lookup returns CDR1 SGHNT and CDR2 YENEEA. Here the CDR3 reads CASSFPGGTGELFF. CDR3 sequence (DNA): TGTGCCAGCAGCTTTCCAGGGGGCACCGGGGAGCTGTTTTTT.

The rearrangement links TRBV6-1 to TRBJ2-3; D is unresolved. Germline V CDR1 and CDR2: MNHNS, SASEGT. The V end was cut by 2 bases, the J end by 2 bases, with 5 bases between. The CDR3 extends over 13 amino acids. The CDR3 region is CASSESYTDTQYF. The CDR3 coding sequence is TGTGCCAGCAGTGAATCGTACACAGATACGCAGTATTTT.

The chain recombines TRBV10-2 with TRBJ2-5; no reliable D call. CDR3 length: 12 amino acids. Germline CDR1 is WSHSY and CDR2 is SAAADI. V dropped 10 bases and J dropped 1 base, with 10 bases sitting between them. This chain's CDR3 is CATADAQETQYF. CDR3 DNA sequence: TGCGCCACCGCGGACGCCCAAGAGACCCAGTACTTC.

The chain couples TRBV6-1 to TRBJ1-2; TRBD1 matches 7 bases. The CDR3 is 14 amino acids. Losses at the gene ends were 6 bases for V and 0 bases for J; bases not matched to a gene: 4. CDR1 is MNHNS, CDR2 SASEGT, per germline. This chain's CDR3 is CASRTGTTNYGYTF. CDR3 bases: TGTGCCAGCAGGACAGGGACAACTAACTATGGCTACACCTTC.

The J gene is TRBJ1-2, the V gene TRBV29-1; tentatively, D is TRBD1 (5 bases). CDR1 is SQVTM and CDR2 is ANQGSEA in the germline V gene. Between the trimmed V and J ends, which lost 3 bases and 4 bases, there was a span of 9 bases. CDR3 length: 12 residues. The DNA of the CDR3 is TGCAGCGTTGAGCAACAGGCCTATGGCTACACCTTC. Translated, it gives CSVEQQAYGYTF.

This chain uses TRBV20-1 with TRBJ1-2; D uncertain. Looked up from germline, CDR1 is DFQATT and CDR2 is SNEGSKA (reference sequence). The CDR3 loop spans 11 amino acids. V lost 0 bases and J 8 bases, leaving 7 bases between the germline ends. CDR3 in DNA: TGCAGTGCTAGAGATTACAACGGCTACACCTTC. Translation: CSARDYNGYTF.

This clonotype was detected once. J is TRBJ2-3 and V is TRBV9; D tentatively reads TRBD1 or TRBD2 (5 bases each). In germline, CDR1 is SGDLS, CDR2 YYNGEE. V dropped 1 base and J dropped 0 bases, with 6 bases sitting between them. The CDR3 runs 14 residues. The CDR3 loop is CASSVRGSTDTQYF. CDR3 nucleotides: TGTGCCAGCAGCGTACGGGGCAGCACAGATACGCAGTATTTT.

The chain carries TRBV6-5 and TRBJ2-5; D uncertain. The germline gives CDR1 MNHEY, CDR2 SVGAGI. The CDR3 runs 16 residues. V lost 0 bases, J lost 5 bases, and 16 bases lay in between. The CDR3 region is CASSYSGRLSWETQYF. CDR3 bases: TGTGCCAGCAGTTACTCAGGCAGATTATCGTGGGAGACCCAGTACTTC.

In its sample, this clonotype was seen a few times. The rearrangement uses TRBV20-1 and TRBJ2-5; 13 nucleotides agree with TRBD2. The CDR3 contains 16 residues. In germline, CDR1 is DFQATT, CDR2 SNEGSKA (reference sequence). Trimming took 5 bases from V and 5 from J; bases not matched to a gene: 11. In nucleotides, the CDR3 is TGCAGTGCTTTCGGACTAGCGGGAGATCTGGGGGAGACCCAGTACTTC. Protein product: CSAFGLAGDLGETQYF.

V and J are TRBV7-9 and TRBJ1-2; D unclear. V was shortened by 0 bases and J by 3 bases, with 8 bases between the two germline ends. CDR1 and CDR2 from the germline V gene are SEHNR and FQNEAQ (reference sequence). The CDR3 contains 14 residues. CDR3 region: CASSLAGPHYGYTF. DNA for the CDR3: TGTGCCAGCAGCTTAGCCGGGCCCCACTATGGCTACACCTTC.

This clonotype was counted a few times. The gene calls are TRBV19 and TRBJ1-5; 7 bases fit TRBD1. With 5 bases clipped from V and 3 bases from J, the junction kept 10 bases outside the gene matches. CDR1 and CDR2 (germline): LNHDA, SQIVND (reference sequence). The CDR3 length is 16 residues. CDR3: CASSSSGTAHNQPQHF. The CDR3 DNA is TGTGCCAGTAGTTCCTCCGGGACAGCTCACAATCAGCCCCAGCATTTT.

The chain recombines TRBV7-9 with TRBJ2-3, with D uncertain. Per germline, CDR1 SEHNR and CDR2 FQNEAQ (reference sequence). This CDR3 region has 14 residues. V was shortened by 7 bases and J by 0 bases, with 11 bases between the two germline ends. The CDR3 DNA reads as TGTGCCAGCACCCCGGCCGGGAGCACAGATACGCAGTATTTT. Its protein product is CASTPAGSTDTQYF.

The chain couples TRBV7-3 to TRBJ2-2; tentative D call: TRBD1 (5 bases). The CDR3 runs to 14 residues. The V end lost 5 bases, the J end lost 8 bases, and 15 bases lay between the germline ends. Per germline, CDR1 SGHTA and CDR2 FQGTGA. The CDR3 region is CASSPQRGPGELFF. For the CDR3, the DNA is TGTGCCAGCAGCCCGCAAAGGGGTCCGGGGGAGCTGTTTTTT.

The chain couples TRBV4-2 to TRBJ2-1; possible D gene TRBD1, 6 bases. Germline loops: CDR1 LGHNA, CDR2 YNFKEQ. CDR3 length equals 15 residues. Trimming stripped 6 bases from V and 4 bases from J, with 16 bases between. As DNA, the CDR3 is TGTGCCAGCAGTCTTTCGTGGGGGCAGTACAATGAGCAGTTCTTC. Translating it yields CASSLSWGQYNEQFF.